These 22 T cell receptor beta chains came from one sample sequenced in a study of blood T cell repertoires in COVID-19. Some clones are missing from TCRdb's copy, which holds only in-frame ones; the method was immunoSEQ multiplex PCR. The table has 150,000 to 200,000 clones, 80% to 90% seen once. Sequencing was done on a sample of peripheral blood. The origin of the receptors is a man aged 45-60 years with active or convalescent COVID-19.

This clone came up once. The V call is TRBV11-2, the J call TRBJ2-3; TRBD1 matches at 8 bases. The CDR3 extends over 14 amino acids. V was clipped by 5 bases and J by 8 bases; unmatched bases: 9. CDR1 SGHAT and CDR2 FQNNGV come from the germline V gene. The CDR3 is CASSLGTGLSTQYF. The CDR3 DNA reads TGTGCCAGCAGCCTAGGGACAGGTTTAAGTACGCAGTATTTT.

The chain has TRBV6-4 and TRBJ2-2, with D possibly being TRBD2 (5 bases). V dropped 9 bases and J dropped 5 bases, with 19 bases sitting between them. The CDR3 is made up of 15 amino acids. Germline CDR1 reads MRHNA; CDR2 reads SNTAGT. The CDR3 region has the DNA TGTGCCAGGGACGGGGATTTAACAAAGACCGGGGAGCTGTTTTTT. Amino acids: CARDGDLTKTGELFF.

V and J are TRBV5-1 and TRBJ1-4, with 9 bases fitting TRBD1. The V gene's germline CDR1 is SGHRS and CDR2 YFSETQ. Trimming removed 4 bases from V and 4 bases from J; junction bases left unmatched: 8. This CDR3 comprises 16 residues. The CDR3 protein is CASSPGTGTINEKLFF. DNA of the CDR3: TGCGCCAGCAGCCCCGGGACAGGGACGATTAATGAAAAACTGTTTTTT.

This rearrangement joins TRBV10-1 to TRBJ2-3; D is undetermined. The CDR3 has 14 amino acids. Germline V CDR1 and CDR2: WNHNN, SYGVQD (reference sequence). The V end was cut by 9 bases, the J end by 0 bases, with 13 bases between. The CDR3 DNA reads TGCGCCAGAGAGACTGTGACGAGCACAGATACGCAGTATTTT. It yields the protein CARETVTSTDTQYF.

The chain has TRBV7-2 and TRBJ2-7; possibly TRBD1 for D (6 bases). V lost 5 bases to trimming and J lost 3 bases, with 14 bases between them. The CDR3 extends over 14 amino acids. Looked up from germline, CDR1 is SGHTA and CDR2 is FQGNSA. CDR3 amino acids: CASSPFGTIYEQYF. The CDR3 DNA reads TGTGCCAGCAGCCCTTTCGGGACAATCTACGAGCAGTACTTC. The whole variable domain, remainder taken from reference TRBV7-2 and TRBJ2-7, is GAGVSQSPSNKVTEKGKDVELRCDPISGHTALYWYRQSLGQGLEFLIYFQGNSAPDKSGLPSDRFSAERTGGSVSTLTIQRTQQEDSAVYLCASSPFGTIYEQYFGPGTRLTVT.

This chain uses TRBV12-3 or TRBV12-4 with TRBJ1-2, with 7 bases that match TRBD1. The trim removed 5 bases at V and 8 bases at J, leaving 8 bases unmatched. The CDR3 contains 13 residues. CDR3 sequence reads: CASSRDRVEGYTF. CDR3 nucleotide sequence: TGTGCCAGCAGTCGCGACAGGGTGGAGGGCTACACCTTC.

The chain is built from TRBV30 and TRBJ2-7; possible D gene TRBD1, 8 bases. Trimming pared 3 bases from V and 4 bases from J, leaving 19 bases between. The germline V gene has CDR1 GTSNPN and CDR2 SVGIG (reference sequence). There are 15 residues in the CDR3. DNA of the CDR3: TGTGCCTGGAGGCGGACAGGGAGGGGATCTTACGAGCAGTACTTC. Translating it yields CAWRRTGRGSYEQYF.

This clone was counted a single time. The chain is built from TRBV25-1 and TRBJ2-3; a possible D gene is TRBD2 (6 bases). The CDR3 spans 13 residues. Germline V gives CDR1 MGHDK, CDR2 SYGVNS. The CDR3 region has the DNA TGTACGTCTAGGGACTTTGGCACAGATACGCAGTATTTT. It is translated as CTSRDFGTDTQYF.

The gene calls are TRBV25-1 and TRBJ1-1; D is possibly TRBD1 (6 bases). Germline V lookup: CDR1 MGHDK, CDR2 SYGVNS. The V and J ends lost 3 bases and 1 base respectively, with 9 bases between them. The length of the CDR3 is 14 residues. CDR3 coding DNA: TGTGCCAGCAGTGAGGGGGCTGAGAACACTGAAGCTTTCTTT. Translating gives CASSEGAENTEAFF.

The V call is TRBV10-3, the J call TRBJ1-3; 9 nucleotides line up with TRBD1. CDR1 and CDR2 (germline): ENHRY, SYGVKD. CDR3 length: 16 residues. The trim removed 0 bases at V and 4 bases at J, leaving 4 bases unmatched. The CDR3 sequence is CAISESGQGIGNTIYF. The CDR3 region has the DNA TGTGCCATCAGTGAGTCGGGACAGGGTATCGGAAACACCATATATTTT.

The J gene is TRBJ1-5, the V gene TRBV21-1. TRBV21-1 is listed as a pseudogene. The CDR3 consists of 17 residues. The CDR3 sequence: CASSKALAGIGGQPQHF. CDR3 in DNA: TGTGCCAGCAGCAAAGCGCTTGCAGGTATAGGAGGGCAGCCCCAGCATTTT.

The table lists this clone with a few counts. The CDR3 reads CASSRTVDYGYTF. In nucleotides, the CDR3 is TGCGCCAGCAGTAGGACAGTCGACTATGGCTACACCTTC. The chain links TRBV10-2 to TRBJ1-2; D possibly corresponds to TRBD1 (6 bases). The CDR3 sequence is 13 residues long. Per the germline V gene, CDR1 is WSHSY and CDR2 is SAAADI. Trimming removed 5 bases at V and 3 bases at J, with 10 bases between.

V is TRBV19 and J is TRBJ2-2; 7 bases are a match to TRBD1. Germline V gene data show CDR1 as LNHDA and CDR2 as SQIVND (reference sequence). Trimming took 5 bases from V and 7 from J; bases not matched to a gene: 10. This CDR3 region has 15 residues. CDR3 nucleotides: TGTGCCAGTAGTCCCCGGACAGGCCCTGGCGGGGAGCTGTTTTTT. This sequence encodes CASSPRTGPGGELFF.

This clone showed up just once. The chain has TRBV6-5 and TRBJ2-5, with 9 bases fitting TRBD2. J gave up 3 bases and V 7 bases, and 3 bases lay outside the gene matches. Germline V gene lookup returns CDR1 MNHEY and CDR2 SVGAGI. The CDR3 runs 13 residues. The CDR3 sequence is CASKRGVKETQYF. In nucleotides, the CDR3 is TGTGCCAGCAAGCGGGGGGTCAAAGAGACCCAGTACTTC.

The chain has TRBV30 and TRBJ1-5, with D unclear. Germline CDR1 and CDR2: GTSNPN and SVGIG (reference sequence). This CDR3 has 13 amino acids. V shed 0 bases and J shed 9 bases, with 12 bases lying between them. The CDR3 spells CAWSVAVVGPQHF. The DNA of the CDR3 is TGTGCCTGGAGTGTGGCGGTCGTAGGGCCCCAGCATTTT.

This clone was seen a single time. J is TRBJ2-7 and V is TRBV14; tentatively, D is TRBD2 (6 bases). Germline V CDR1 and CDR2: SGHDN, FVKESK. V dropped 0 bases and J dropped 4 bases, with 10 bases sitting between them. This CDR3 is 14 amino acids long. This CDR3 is CASSQDLASYEQYF. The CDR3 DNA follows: TGTGCCAGCAGCCAAGATCTAGCGTCTTACGAGCAGTACTTC.

In DNA, the CDR3 is TGTGCCAGCAGCTTGGAGAACAGGGTGTTTGCTGAAGCTTTCTTT. Its translation: CASSLENRVFAEAFF. The J gene is TRBJ1-1, the V gene TRBV5-5; D may be TRBD1 (6 bases). The V gene lost 0 bases and the J gene lost 6 bases, with 15 bases spanning the gap. CDR1 is SGHKS, CDR2 YYEKEE, per germline (reference sequence). CDR3 length equals 15 residues.

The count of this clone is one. CDR3 DNA sequence: TGTGCCAGCAGCCAAGTCTCGATCTTTAGCGCGTCGAACACCGGGGAGCTGTTTTTT. Translating it yields CASSQVSIFSASNTGELFF. J is TRBJ2-2 and V is TRBV3-1 (or the pseudogene TRBV3-2), with a weak D call TRBD2 (5 bases). This CDR3 comprises 19 residues. Germline lookup yields CDR1 LGHDT and CDR2 YNNKEL (reference sequence). V was cut by 1 base and J by 0 bases, with 18 bases left in between.

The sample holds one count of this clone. The CDR3 sequence is CASSPTQVTTGEKLFF. The CDR3 coding sequence is TGTGCCAGCAGCCCCACCCAGGTCACAACAGGGGAAAAACTGTTTTTT. The J gene is TRBJ1-4, the V gene TRBV5-6, with D possibly being TRBD1 (6 bases). The V end lost 4 bases, the J end lost 8 bases, and 21 bases lay between the germline ends. In germline, CDR1 is SGHDT, CDR2 YYEEEE. This CDR3 has 16 residues.

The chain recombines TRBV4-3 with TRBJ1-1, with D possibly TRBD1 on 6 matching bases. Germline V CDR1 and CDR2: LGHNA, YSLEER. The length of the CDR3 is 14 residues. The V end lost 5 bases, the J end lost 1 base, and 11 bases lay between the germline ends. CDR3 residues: CASSKGGENTEAFF. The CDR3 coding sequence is TGCGCCAGCAGCAAAGGGGGGGAGAACACTGAAGCTTTCTTT.

For the CDR3, the DNA is TGTGCCAGCAGCCCGGACTGGAACACCGGGGAGCTGTTTTTT. This sequence encodes CASSPDWNTGELFF. The chain has TRBV7-2 and TRBJ2-2; a possible D gene is TRBD2 (5 bases). Germline CDR1 and CDR2: SGHTA and FQGNSA. Trimming stripped 5 bases from V and 1 base from J, with 8 bases between. The length of the CDR3 is 14 residues.

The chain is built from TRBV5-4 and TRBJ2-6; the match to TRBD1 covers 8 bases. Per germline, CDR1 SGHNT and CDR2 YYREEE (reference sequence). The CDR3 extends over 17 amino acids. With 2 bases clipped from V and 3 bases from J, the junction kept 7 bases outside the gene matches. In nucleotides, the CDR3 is TGTGCCAGCAGCTTCCCCAGGGGGCGGAATGGGGCCAACGTCCTGACTTTC. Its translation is CASSFPRGRNGANVLTF. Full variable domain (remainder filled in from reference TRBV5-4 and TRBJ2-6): ETGVTQSPTHLIKTRGQQVTLRCSSQSGHNTVSWYQQALGQGPQFIFQYYREEENGRGNFPPRFSGLQFPNYSSELNVNALELDDSALYLCASSFPRGRNGANVLTFGAGSRLTVL.